This record concerns one TCR beta chain sequence. Antigen: not known. The ends were cut back, 3 bases at V and 1 base at J, with 14 bases in the middle. Germline CDR1 is MDHEN and CDR2 is SYDVKM. The CDR3 is 16 amino acids. The sample belongs to a study of T-cell memory formation after mild COVID-19. Study-wide context: Across donors, TCR clusters were largely donor specific.

TCRdb used MiXCR to reprocess the 5' RACE reads, holding one entry per CDR3 protein. The repertoire holds about 260,000 distinct CDR3 sequences, around 15% seen once, with around 23% in the top ten. Whole-study findings and limits: The study found balanced CD4/CD8 in clones contracting day 15 to 85 and a CD4+ lean in later expanders. A second wave of clones peaked on day 37, and their SARS-CoV-2 specificity went unconfirmed. Mainly CM and EM harbored the contracting CD4+ clones; mainly EMRA harbored the CD8+ ones.

What was sequenced was PBMCs or a T cell subset sorted from them (not recorded which). This chain joins TRBV28 and TRBJ2-3; D remains ambiguous. This TCR derives from a man between 18 and 29 years old who had mild COVID-19 (a few samples of this study predate the infection). Cell type and time point are not known. In DNA, the CDR3 is TGTGCCAGCAGTTTTTGGCAGTCCCCAGGCACAGATACGCAGTATTTT. This encodes CASSFWQSPGTDTQYF.